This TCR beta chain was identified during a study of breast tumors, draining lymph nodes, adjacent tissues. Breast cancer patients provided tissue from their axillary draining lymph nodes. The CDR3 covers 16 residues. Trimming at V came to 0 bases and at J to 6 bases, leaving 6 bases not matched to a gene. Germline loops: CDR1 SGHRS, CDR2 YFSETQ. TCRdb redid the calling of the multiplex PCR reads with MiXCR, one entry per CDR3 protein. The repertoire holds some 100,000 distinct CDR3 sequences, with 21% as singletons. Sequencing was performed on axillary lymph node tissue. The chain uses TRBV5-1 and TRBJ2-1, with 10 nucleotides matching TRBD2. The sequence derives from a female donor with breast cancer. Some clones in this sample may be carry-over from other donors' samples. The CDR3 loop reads CASSLALAGVLNEQFF. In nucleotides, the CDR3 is TGCGCCAGCAGCTTGGCTCTAGCGGGAGTGCTCAATGAGCAGTTCTTC.